Listed below are T cell receptor beta chains from one sample, sequenced in a study of shared clonotypes between healthy human individuals. TCRdb's copy holds only in-frame clones and misses some; the assay was immunoSEQ multiplex PCR. The sample includes roughly 2.2 million clones, around 93% seen only once; the top ten take approximately 0.41%. Sequencing used naive CD4+ T cells from PBMCs. The source of these receptors is a man aged 18 to 29 in good health. Some clones in this sample may be carry-over from other donors' samples. CDR3s include the opening cysteine and the closing phenylalanine or tryptophan. Each record gives: clone size, V gene, D gene, J gene, CDR3 protein, CDR3 DNA. D genes are given only for firm matches. Expanded clones get a size class; other rows say once, few or many, or leave the size out.

NA	TRBV23-1	NA	TRBJ1-5	CASSHSGSSEPSNQPQHF	TGCGCCAGCAGTCATTCCGGGAGCTCGGAACCTAGCAATCAGCCCCAGCATTTT
NA	TRBV7-9	NA	TRBJ1-4	CASSFSAGSNEKLFF	TGTGCCAGCAGCTTTAGTGCAGGTTCTAATGAAAAACTGTTTTTT
NA	TRBV5-1	NA	TRBJ1-2	CASSSRAGPGDYGYTF	TGCGCCAGCAGCTCTAGGGCGGGGCCAGGGGACTATGGCTACACCTTC
once	TRBV5-1	TRBD2	TRBJ2-1	CASSPRVAGTYNEQFF	TGCGCCAGCAGTCCCCGGGTAGCGGGAACCTACAATGAGCAGTTCTTC
NA	TRBV30	TRBD1	TRBJ2-7	CAWSTFKGQGAYEQYF	TGTGCCTGGAGTACCTTTAAGGGACAGGGGGCCTACGAGCAGTACTTC
NA	TRBV28	TRBD1	TRBJ1-5	CATAQGRGQNQPQHF	TGTGCCACCGCACAGGGCAGGGGGCAGAATCAGCCCCAGCATTTT
NA	TRBV28	TRBD2	TRBJ2-1	CATHTSRGRGDEQFF	TGTGCCACTCATACCTCCCGCGGGAGGGGAGATGAGCAGTTCTTC
NA	TRBV16	NA	TRBJ1-5	CASSPGRGMDRDQPQHF	TGTGCCAGCAGCCCGGGGAGGGGTATGGATAGGGATCAGCCCCAGCATTTT
NA	TRBV5-1	NA	TRBJ2-3	CASSLDRAGTDTQYF	TGCGCCAGCAGCTTGGACAGGGCCGGCACAGATACGCAGTATTTT
once	TRBV5-1	NA	TRBJ2-5	CASSQGTGDYQETQYF	TGCGCCAGCAGCCAAGGGACGGGGGATTACCAAGAGACCCAGTACTTC
NA	TRBV7-2	NA	TRBJ1-2	CASSLDTNYGYTF	TGTGCCAGCAGCCTCGACACTAACTATGGCTACACCTTC
NA	TRBV5-1	NA	TRBJ1-2	CASSVTQGGYGYTF	TGCGCCAGCAGCGTGACACAGGGAGGCTATGGCTACACCTTC
NA	TRBV28	TRBD1	TRBJ1-2	CASTRTGANYGYTF	TGTGCCAGCACCAGGACAGGGGCTAACTATGGCTACACCTTC
NA	TRBV5-4	TRBD2	TRBJ2-7	CASSFSGGRLSGEQYF	TGTGCCAGCAGCTTTAGTGGCGGGAGACTTTCGGGGGAGCAGTACTTC
NA	TRBV6-1	TRBD2	TRBJ2-5	CASSGKTGGQETQYF	TGTGCCAGCAGTGGAAAGACGGGGGGACAAGAGACCCAGTACTTC
NA	TRBV7-6	NA	TRBJ1-4	CASSPRRGEKLFF	TGTGCCAGCAGCCCGCGAAGGGGGGAAAAACTGTTTTTT
NA	TRBV28	NA	TRBJ2-7	CASSLTSHYEQYF	TGTGCCAGCAGTTTAACTAGCCACTACGAGCAGTACTTC
NA	TRBV10-3	TRBD1	TRBJ2-5	CAIRGTVQETQYF	TGTGCCATCAGAGGGACAGTCCAAGAGACCCAGTACTTC
NA	TRBV20-1	TRBD2	TRBJ2-1	CSAFRTSSQFF	TGCAGTGCCTTTCGGACTAGCTCCCAGTTCTTC